Shown below are 5 T cell receptor beta chains from a single sample sequenced in a study of monozygotic twins with inflammatory bowel disease. TCRdb re-called the 5' RACE reads; one entry per CDR3 protein, DNA not given. The listing contains about 380,000 distinct CDR3 sequences. Sample: blood. Receptor source: a human donor with ulcerative colitis or Crohn's disease, or a healthy co-twin of an affected twin (not recorded which).

The V call is TRBV5-1, the J call TRBJ1-1. Per the germline V gene, CDR1 is SGHRS and CDR2 is YFSETQ. The CDR3 extends over 11 amino acids. The chain's CDR3 is CASSLAGEAFF. The full variable domain, in which reference TRBV5-1 and TRBJ1-1 provide the parts outside the CDR3, is KAGVTQTPRYLIKTRGQQVTLSCSPISGHRSVSWYQQTPGQGLQFLFEYFSETQRNKGNFPGRFSGRQFSNSRSEMNVSTLELGDSALYLCASSLAGEAFFGQGTRLTVV.

The rearrangement joins TRBV29-1 to TRBJ2-2; TCRdb outputs TRBD1, but without DNA this stays unchecked. Germline V CDR1 and CDR2: SQVTM, ANQGSEA. This CDR3 contains 13 residues. CDR3 loop: CSVGDRNTGELFF.

This sequence joins TRBV2 and TRBJ1-1; TCRdb outputs TRBD1, but without DNA this stays unchecked. The CDR3 sequence is 14 residues long. CDR1 is SNHLY, CDR2 FYNNEI, per germline. Here the CDR3 reads CASSYDRGQAEAFF.

The rearrangement joins TRBV10-2 to TRBJ1-4; no DNA is available, so the TRBD1 call from TCRdb remains unchecked. The CDR3 runs 16 residues. The germline V gene encodes CDR1 WSHSY and CDR2 SAAADI. The chain's CDR3 is CASMSGAATTNEKLFF.

The rearrangement uses TRBV7-3 and TRBJ2-3; TCRdb reports TRBD2, a call that lacks DNA to check it against. The CDR3 totals 15 residues. CDR1 and CDR2 (germline): SGHTA, FQGTGA. The CDR3: CASSFGAVGTDTQYF.